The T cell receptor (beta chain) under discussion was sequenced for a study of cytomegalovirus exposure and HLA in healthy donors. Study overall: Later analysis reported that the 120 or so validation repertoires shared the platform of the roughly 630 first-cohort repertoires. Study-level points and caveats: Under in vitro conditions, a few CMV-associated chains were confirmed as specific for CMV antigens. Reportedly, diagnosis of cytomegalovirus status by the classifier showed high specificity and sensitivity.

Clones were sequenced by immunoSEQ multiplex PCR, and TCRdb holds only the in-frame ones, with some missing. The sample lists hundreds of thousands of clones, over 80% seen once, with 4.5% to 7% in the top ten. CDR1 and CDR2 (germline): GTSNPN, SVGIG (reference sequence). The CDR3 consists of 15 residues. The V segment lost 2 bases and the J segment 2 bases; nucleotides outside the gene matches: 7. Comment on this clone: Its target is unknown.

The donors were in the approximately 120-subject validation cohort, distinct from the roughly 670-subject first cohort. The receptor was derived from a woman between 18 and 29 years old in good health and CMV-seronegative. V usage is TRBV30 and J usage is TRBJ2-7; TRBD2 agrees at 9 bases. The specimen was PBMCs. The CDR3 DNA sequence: TGTGCCTGGAGTTCGAGCGGGGGGACGACCTACGAGCAGTACTTC. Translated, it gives CAWSSSGGTTYEQYF.